This T cell receptor (beta chain) appears in the sequencing data of a study of memory CD4+ T cells and cytomegalovirus serostatus. Study in general: This sample comes from healthy Belgian adults, about 10 CMV seropositive, about 25 seronegative.

Single viable CD3+CD4+CD8-CD45RO+ cells were sorted as the memory CD4+ T cells. As concerns this clone: Its matching antigen is unknown.

This table comes from immunoSEQ multiplex PCR, and its TCRdb copy is limited to in-frame clones, with some not included. The sample shows roughly 48,000 clones, about three quarters of them seen only once. Regarding the study as a whole: Suggested: most of the CMV-linked TCR signature lies in CD4+ memory cells.

This sequence was found in an adult in good health and CMV-seropositive. The sample consisted of memory CD4+ T cells from blood.

DNA of the CDR3: TGCGCCAGCAGCCAAGATCGGCCGGGGGGGGCAGGAAACACCATATATTTT. Residues: CASSQDRPGGAGNTIYF. The rearrangement joins TRBV4-3 to TRBJ1-3; TRBD1 is a possible D gene (6 bases). The germline gives CDR1 LGHNA, CDR2 YSLEER. This CDR3 has 17 amino acids. Trimming shortened V by 0 bases and J by 4 bases, and 16 bases separated the two germline ends.